The source of this TCR beta chain is a study of T cell repertoires in cytomegalovirus infection. Study-level background: Matching HLA type and CMV infection were both indicated by public TCR beta signatures. Study observations and caveats: Across the ex vivo response, the dominant clonotypes were HLA-C-restricted CMV-specific TCR beta clonotypes. Carriage of CMV together with the relevant HLA was identifiable through cumulative public TCR beta family frequency.

TCRdb re-derived calls from the reads in MiXCR, one entry per CDR3 protein. The data contain a few hundred thousand distinct CDR3 sequences, roughly a sixth of them singletons. This CDR3 contains 15 residues. Trimming removed 1 base at V and 3 bases at J, with 10 bases between. Germline V gene data show CDR1 as SGHVS and CDR2 as FQNEAQ. This clonotype was seen ten or more times. The antigen is unknown. The TCR comes from a human donor in good health (CMV status not recorded). Some clones in this sample may be carry-over from other donors' samples. The sample taken for sequencing was PBMCs. V usage is TRBV7-8 and J usage is TRBJ1-5, with no clear D. CDR3 amino acids: CASSLGGGNNQPQHF. CDR3 in DNA: TGTGCCAGCAGCTTAGGGGGAGGGAACAATCAGCCCCAGCATTTT.